This T cell receptor (beta chain) was sequenced for a study of CD8 T cells in ankylosing spondylitis. This clonotype has ten or more counts. Using its own MiXCR run on the 5' RACE reads, TCRdb lists one record per CDR3 protein. Of approximately 90,000 distinct CDR3 sequences in the sample, about 8% were seen once. Sequenced: blood, either unsorted or a sorted T cell fraction (not recorded which). This TCR derives from a male donor with ankylosing spondylitis or in good health (not recorded which).

CDR3 sequence: CASTMGATSEAFF. The CDR3 DNA reads as TGCGCCAGCACCATGGGGGCGACGAGCGAAGCTTTCTTT. V is TRBV5-1 and J is TRBJ1-1, with D tentatively TRBD1 (6 bases). Trimming took 6 bases from V and 8 from J, leaving 17 bases between them. This CDR3 region has 13 residues. Looked up from germline, CDR1 is SGHRS and CDR2 is YFSETQ.